These T cell receptor beta chains were read from a single sample in a study of CD8 T cells in ankylosing spondylitis. MiXCR, applied by TCRdb to the 5' RACE reads, yields one record per CDR3 protein. The sample records around 130,000 distinct CDR3 sequences, roughly 17% being singletons. The specimen was blood, either unsorted or a sorted T cell fraction (not recorded which). The receptor set was obtained from a male donor with ankylosing spondylitis. CDR3s include the opening cysteine and the closing phenylalanine or tryptophan. The order of the fields is clone size, D gene, V gene, J gene, CDR3 protein, CDR3 DNA. A D gene is named only where the DNA matches it firmly. Part of the rows lack a size; the others show once, few, many or a class for expanded clones.

many	.	TRBV6-5	TRBJ1-2	CASSYSGRANYGYTF	TGTGCCAGCAGTTACTCTGGCAGGGCTAACTATGGCTACACCTTC
few	.	TRBV7-9	TRBJ2-7	CASSHARTSSYEQYF	TGTGCCAGCAGCCATGCGCGTACTTCCTCCTACGAGCAGTACTTC
many	.	TRBV27	TRBJ1-5	CASGGQGRQPQHF	TGTGCCAGCGGGGGCCAGGGGCGTCAGCCCCAGCATTTT
.	.	TRBV7-9	TRBJ2-3	CASSPKLGGDTQYF	TGTGCCAGCAGCCCAAAGTTGGGGGGAGATACGCAGTATTTT
.	TRBD1	TRBV6-1	TRBJ2-7	CASSTLLTGGPYEQYF	TGTGCCAGCAGTACGCTCCTTACAGGGGGCCCTTACGAGCAGTACTTC
many	.	TRBV7-2	TRBJ2-7	CASSLAAGQPDNEQYF	TGTGCCAGCAGCTTAGCGGCGGGACAGCCTGACAACGAGCAGTACTTC
few	.	TRBV28	TRBJ1-4	CASMEGGKLFF	TGTGCCAGCATGGAGGGGGGGAAACTGTTTTTT
few	TRBD2	TRBV6-2/TRBV6-3	TRBJ2-2	CASSYPLLAGVDTGELFF	TGTGCCAGCAGTTACCCCCTTTTAGCGGGAGTGGACACCGGGGAGCTGTTTTTT
few	.	TRBV11-2	TRBJ2-6	CASSLDLGLGNVLTF	TGTGCCAGCAGCTTAGATCTAGGGCTGGGCAACGTCCTGACTTTC
.	.	TRBV20-1	TRBJ2-7	CSARTPAGYEQYF	TGCAGTGCTAGAACACCCGCGGGCTACGAGCAGTACTTC
few	.	TRBV4-1	TRBJ2-3	CASSQDWRDGSGTQYF	TGCGCCAGCAGCCAAGATTGGAGGGACGGTTCGGGTACGCAGTATTTT
many	TRBD2	TRBV9	TRBJ2-1	CASSQGLAVYNEQFF	TGTGCCAGCAGCCAGGGACTAGCGGTCTACAATGAGCAGTTCTTC
few	TRBD1	TRBV9	TRBJ1-3	CASSVGDRVFLSGNTIYF	TGTGCCAGCAGCGTAGGGGACAGGGTTTTCCTCTCTGGAAACACCATATATTTT
few	.	TRBV28	TRBJ2-5	CASSPQGRGVETQYF	TGTGCCAGCAGTCCACAAGGACGGGGAGTGGAGACCCAGTACTTC
.	.	TRBV27	TRBJ1-5	CASSFPDQPQHF	TGTGCCAGCAGTTTTCCTGATCAGCCCCAGCATTTT
.	.	TRBV12-3/TRBV12-4	TRBJ2-5	CASSPGGIQETQYF	TGTGCCAGCAGTCCAGGGGGGATTCAAGAGACCCAGTACTTC
.	.	TRBV12-3/TRBV12-4	TRBJ2-1	CASGWRQGNMGLLTHEQFF	TGTGCCAGCGGGTGGAGACAGGGAAATATGGGACTCCTAACCCATGAGCAGTTCTTC
.	.	TRBV6-1	TRBJ1-5	CASSKYSNQPQHF	TGTGCCAGCAGTAAATATAGCAATCAGCCCCAGCATTTT
many	.	TRBV12-3/TRBV12-4	TRBJ1-2	CASSSRASHGYTF	TGTGCCAGCAGTTCCCGGGCCTCTCATGGCTACACCTTC
.	TRBD2	TRBV29-1	TRBJ2-3	CSAAGTSGSFTDTQYF	TGCAGCGCCGCCGGGACTAGCGGGAGTTTCACAGATACGCAGTATTTT
few	.	TRBV12-3/TRBV12-4	TRBJ2-3	CASSFPRQALLIPPSTDTQYF	TGTGCCAGCAGTTTCCCCCGACAGGCACTGCTCATACCTCCTAGCACAGATACGCAGTATTTT
.	.	TRBV11-2	TRBJ1-6	CASSPRADNYNSPLHF	TGTGCCAGCAGCCCTCGAGCAGACAACTATAATTCACCCCTCCACTTT
.	TRBD2	TRBV28	TRBJ2-1	CASSFAGVVNEQFF	TGTGCCAGCAGTTTTGCGGGAGTAGTTAATGAGCAGTTCTTC
.	.	TRBV25-1	TRBJ2-1	CASSDLSSYNEQFF	TGTGCCAGCAGTGATTTAAGCTCCTACAATGAGCAGTTCTTC
.	.	TRBV6-5	TRBJ1-1	CASSYSGFTEAFF	TGTGCCAGCAGTTACTCGGGTTTCACTGAAGCTTTCTTT
few	.	TRBV10-1	TRBJ2-7	CASSEFPASYEQYF	TGCGCCAGCAGTGAATTCCCTGCCTCCTACGAGCAGTACTTC
few	.	TRBV7-6	TRBJ2-3	CASSGHSGTQYF	TGTGCCAGCAGCGGGCACTCCGGTACGCAGTATTTT
many	TRBD2	TRBV10-3	TRBJ2-2	CAISAMILAGGVTGELFF	TGTGCCATCAGTGCGATGATCCTAGCGGGAGGAGTGACCGGGGAGCTGTTTTTT
once	.	TRBV9	TRBJ2-5	CASSGVNQETQYF	TGTGCCAGCAGCGGAGTAAATCAAGAGACCCAGTACTTC
many	TRBD1	TRBV6-1	TRBJ2-2	CASSEGQGGTGELFF	TGTGCCAGCAGTGAGGGACAGGGAGGAACCGGGGAGCTGTTTTTT
.	.	TRBV15	TRBJ2-7	CATSSGSGLYEQYF	TGTGCCACCAGCAGCGGGTCGGGGCTCTACGAGCAGTACTTC
.	TRBD2	TRBV12-5	TRBJ2-1	CASGLVLAGAYNEQFF	TGTGCTAGTGGTTTGGTACTAGCGGGAGCTTACAATGAGCAGTTCTTC
many	.	TRBV5-5	TRBJ2-1	CASSQHLSSYNEQFF	TGTGCCAGCAGCCAACACCTGAGCTCCTACAATGAGCAGTTCTTC
medium-sized	TRBD1	TRBV7-8	TRBJ2-4	CASSSNDRGLAKNIQYF	TGTGCCAGCAGCTCGAATGACAGGGGGCTTGCCAAAAACATTCAGTACTTC
many	.	TRBV20-1	TRBJ1-6	CSAGSPLHF	TGCAGTGCTGGTTCACCCCTCCACTTT
few	TRBD2	TRBV12-3/TRBV12-4	TRBJ2-3	CASSLAGGGTDTQYF	TGTGCCAGCAGTTTAGCGGGAGGGGGCACAGATACGCAGTATTTT
.	.	TRBV20-1	TRBJ2-1	CSARDPRGQFF	TGCAGTGCTAGAGATCCCCGGGGGCAGTTCTTC
few	TRBD2	TRBV15	TRBJ2-1	CATSRGSGKHNEQFF	TGTGCCACCAGCAGAGGTAGCGGGAAACACAATGAGCAGTTCTTC